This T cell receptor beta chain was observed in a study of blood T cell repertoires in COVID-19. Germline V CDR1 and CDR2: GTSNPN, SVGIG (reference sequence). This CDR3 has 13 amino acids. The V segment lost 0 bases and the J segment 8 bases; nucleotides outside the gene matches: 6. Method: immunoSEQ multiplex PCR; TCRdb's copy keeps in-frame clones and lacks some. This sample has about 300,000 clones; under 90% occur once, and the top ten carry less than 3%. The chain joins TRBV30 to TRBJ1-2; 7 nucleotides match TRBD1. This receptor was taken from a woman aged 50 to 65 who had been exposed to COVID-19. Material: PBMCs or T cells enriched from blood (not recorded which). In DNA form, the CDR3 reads TGTGCCTGGAGTGTACAGGGGAAGGGCGGCTACACCTTC. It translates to CAWSVQGKGGYTF.